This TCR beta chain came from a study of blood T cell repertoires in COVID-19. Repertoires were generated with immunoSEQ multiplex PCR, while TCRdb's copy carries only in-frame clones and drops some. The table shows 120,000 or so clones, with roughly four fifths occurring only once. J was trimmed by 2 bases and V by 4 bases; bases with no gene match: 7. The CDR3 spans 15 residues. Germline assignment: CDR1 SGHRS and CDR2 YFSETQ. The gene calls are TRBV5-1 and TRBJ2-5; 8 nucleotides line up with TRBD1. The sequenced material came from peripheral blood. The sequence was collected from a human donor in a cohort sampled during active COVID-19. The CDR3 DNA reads TGCGCCAGCAGCGGGGTGGACAGGGCGCAAGAGACCCAGTACTTC. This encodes CASSGVDRAQETQYF.